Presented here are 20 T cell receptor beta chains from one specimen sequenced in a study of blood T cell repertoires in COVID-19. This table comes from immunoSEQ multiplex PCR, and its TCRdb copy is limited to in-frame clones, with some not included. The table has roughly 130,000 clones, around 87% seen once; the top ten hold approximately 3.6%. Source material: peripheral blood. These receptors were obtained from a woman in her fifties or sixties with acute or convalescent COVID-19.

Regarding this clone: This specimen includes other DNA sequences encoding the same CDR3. CDR3: CASSLTDTGELFF. The CDR3 bases are TGTGCCAGCAGCTTAACGGACACCGGGGAGCTGTTTTTT. The chain is built from TRBV11-2 and TRBJ2-2; D unclear. Trimming took off 2 bases at V and 3 bases at J, with 4 bases between the two ends. Germline values: CDR1 SGHAT, CDR2 FQNNGV. The CDR3 extends over 13 amino acids.

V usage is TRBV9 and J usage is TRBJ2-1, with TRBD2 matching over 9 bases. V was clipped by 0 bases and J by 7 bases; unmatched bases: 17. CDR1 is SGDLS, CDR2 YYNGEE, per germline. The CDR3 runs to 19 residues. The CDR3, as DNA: TGTGCCAGCAGCGTAGCTCTGCTTACGGCGGGAGGGCCACTTAATGAGCAGTTCTTC. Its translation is CASSVALLTAGGPLNEQFF.

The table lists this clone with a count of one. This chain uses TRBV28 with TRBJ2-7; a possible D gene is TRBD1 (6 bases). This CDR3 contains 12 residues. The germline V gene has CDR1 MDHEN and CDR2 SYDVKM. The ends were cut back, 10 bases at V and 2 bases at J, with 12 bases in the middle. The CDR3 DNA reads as TGTGCCACGGGGCAGGGGACCTACGAGCAGTACTTC. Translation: CATGQGTYEQYF.

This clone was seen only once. This CDR3 reads CASSLHTSNSPLHF. The CDR3 coding sequence is TGTGCCAGCAGCTTACACACAAGTAATTCACCCCTCCACTTT. The chain uses TRBV11-2 and TRBJ1-6; D is uncertain. The CDR3 is 14 residues long. CDR1 is SGHAT and CDR2 is FQNNGV in the germline V gene. V was clipped by 2 bases and J by 6 bases, with 8 bases between them.

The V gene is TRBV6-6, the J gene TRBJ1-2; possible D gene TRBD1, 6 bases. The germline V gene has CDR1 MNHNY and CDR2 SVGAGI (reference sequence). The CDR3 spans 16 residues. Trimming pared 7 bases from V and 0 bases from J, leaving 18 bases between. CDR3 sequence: CASNPLSGQPNYGYTF. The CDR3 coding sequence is TGTGCCAGCAACCCCCTTTCTGGACAGCCTAACTATGGCTACACCTTC.

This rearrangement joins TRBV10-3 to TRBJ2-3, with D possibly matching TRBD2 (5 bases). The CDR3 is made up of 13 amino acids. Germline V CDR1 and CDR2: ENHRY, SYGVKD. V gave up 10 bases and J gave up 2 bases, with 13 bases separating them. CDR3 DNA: TGTGCCACCGCCGGGGTTGTCACAGATACGCAGTATTTT. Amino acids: CATAGVVTDTQYF.

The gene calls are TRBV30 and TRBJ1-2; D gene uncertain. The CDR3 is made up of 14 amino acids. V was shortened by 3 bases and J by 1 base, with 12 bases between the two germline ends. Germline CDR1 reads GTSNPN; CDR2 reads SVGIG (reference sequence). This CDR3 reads CAWSRTEVNYGYTF. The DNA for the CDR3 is TGTGCCTGGAGCAGGACTGAAGTTAACTATGGCTACACCTTC.

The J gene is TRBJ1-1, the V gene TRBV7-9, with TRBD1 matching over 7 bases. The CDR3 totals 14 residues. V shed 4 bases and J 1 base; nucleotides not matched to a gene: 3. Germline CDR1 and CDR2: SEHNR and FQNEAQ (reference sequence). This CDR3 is CASSSTGENTEAFF. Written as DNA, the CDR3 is TGTGCCAGCAGCTCTACAGGGGAGAACACTGAAGCTTTCTTT.

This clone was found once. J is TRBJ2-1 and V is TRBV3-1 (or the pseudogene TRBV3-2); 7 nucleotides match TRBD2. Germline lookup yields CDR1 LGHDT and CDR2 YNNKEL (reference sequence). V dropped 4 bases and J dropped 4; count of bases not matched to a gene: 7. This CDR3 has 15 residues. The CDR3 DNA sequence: TGTGCCAGCAGCCTATCGCGGACTAGATACAATGAGCAGTTCTTC. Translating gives CASSLSRTRYNEQFF.

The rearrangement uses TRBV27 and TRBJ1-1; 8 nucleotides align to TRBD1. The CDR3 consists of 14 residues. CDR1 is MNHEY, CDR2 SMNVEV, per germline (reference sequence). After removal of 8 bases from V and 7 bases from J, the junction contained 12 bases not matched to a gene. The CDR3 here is CASRTRQGMIEAFF. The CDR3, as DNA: TGTGCCAGCCGAACCAGACAGGGGATGATTGAAGCTTTCTTT.

The CDR3: CASSFGGRSREQYF. DNA of the CDR3: TGTGCCAGCAGTTTTGGCGGGAGATCCAGAGAGCAGTACTTC. This sequence joins TRBV27 and TRBJ2-7; 7 positions match TRBD2. Unmatched junction bases numbered 9, after V lost 3 bases and J lost 7 bases. The CDR3 is made up of 14 amino acids. From germline, CDR1 is MNHEY and CDR2 SMNVEV (reference sequence).

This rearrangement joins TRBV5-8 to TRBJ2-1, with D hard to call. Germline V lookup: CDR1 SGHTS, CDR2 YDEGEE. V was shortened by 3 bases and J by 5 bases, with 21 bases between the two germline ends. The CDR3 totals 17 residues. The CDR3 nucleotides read TGTGCCAGCAGCTCCGAAATAACTTACTCGCCCGACAATGAGCAGTTCTTC. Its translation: CASSSEITYSPDNEQFF. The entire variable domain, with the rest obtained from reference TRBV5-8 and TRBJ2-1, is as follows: EAGVTQSPTHLIKTRGQQATLRCSPISGHTSVYWYQQALGLGLQFLLWYDEGEERNRGNFPPRFSGRQFPNYSSELNVNALELEDSALYLCASSSEITYSPDNEQFFGPGTRLTVL.

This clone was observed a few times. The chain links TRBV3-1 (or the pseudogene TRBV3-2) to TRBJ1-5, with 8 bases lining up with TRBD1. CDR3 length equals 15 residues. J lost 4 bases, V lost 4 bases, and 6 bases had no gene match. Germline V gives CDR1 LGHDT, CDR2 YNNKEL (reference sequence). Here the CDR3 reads CASSRGQGINQPQHF. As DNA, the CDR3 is TGTGCCAGCAGCCGCGGACAGGGAATAAATCAGCCCCAGCATTTT.

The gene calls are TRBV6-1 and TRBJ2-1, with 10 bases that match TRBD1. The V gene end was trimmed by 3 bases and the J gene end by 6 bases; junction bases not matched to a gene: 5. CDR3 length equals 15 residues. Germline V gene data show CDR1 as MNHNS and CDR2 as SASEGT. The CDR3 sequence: CASSEMGQGPNEQFF. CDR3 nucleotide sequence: TGTGCCAGCAGTGAGATGGGACAGGGGCCCAATGAGCAGTTCTTC.

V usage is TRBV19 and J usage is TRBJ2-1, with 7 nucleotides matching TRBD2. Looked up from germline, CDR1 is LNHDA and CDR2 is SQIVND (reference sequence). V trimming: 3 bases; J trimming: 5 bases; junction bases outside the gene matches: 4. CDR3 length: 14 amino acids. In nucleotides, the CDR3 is TGTGCCAGTAGTATGGGACTAACCGACAATGAGCAGTTCTTC. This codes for CASSMGLTDNEQFF.

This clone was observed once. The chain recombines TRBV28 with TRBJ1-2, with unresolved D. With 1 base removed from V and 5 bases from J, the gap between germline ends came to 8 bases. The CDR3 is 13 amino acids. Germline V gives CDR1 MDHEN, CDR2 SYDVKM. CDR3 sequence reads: CASSLSPVYGYTF. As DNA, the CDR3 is TGTGCCAGCAGTTTATCCCCCGTATATGGCTACACCTTC.

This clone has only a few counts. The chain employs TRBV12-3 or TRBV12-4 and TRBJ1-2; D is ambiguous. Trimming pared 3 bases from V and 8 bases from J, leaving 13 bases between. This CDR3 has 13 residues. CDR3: CASSFTGYYGYTF. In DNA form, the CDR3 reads TGTGCCAGCAGTTTTACCGGGTATTACGGCTACACCTTC.

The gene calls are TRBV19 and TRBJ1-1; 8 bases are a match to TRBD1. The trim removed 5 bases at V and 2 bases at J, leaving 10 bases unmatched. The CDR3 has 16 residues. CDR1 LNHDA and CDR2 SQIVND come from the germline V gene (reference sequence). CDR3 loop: CASSSDRGQGNTEAFF. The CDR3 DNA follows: TGTGCCAGTAGTTCCGACAGGGGCCAAGGAAACACTGAAGCTTTCTTT.

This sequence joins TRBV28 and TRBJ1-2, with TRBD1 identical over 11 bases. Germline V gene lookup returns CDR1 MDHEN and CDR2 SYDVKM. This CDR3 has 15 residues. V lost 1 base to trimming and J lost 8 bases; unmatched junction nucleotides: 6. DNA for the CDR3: TGTGCCAGCAGTTTATCCGGGACAGGGGGAAAGGGCTACACCTTC. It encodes CASSLSGTGGKGYTF.

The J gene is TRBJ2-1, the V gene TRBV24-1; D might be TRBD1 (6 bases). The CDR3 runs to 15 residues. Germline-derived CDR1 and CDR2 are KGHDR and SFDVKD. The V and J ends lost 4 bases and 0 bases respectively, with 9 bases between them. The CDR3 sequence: CATSERGSSYNEQFF. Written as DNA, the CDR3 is TGTGCCACCAGTGAGAGGGGGAGCTCCTACAATGAGCAGTTCTTC.